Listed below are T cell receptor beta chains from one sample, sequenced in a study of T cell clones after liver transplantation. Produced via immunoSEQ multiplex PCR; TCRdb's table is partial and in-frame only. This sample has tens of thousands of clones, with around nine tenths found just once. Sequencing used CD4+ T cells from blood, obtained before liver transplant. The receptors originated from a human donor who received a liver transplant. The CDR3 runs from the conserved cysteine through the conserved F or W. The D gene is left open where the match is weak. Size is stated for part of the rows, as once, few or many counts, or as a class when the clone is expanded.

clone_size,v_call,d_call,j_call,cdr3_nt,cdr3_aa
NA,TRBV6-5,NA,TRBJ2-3,TGTGCCAGCAGGAAGCGAGGCACAGATACGCAGTATTTT,CASRKRGTDTQYF
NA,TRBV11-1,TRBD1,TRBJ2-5,TGTGCCAGCAGCAACCCGACAGGGTTTGGAGAGACCCAGTACTTC,CASSNPTGFGETQYF
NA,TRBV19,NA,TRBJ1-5,TGTGCCAGTAGTATCGGCAGAGGGGATCAGCCCCAGCATTTT,CASSIGRGDQPQHF
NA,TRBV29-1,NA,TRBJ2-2,TGCAGCGTTGGGATCCAGTCGGGATGGACCGGGGAGCTGTTTTTT,CSVGIQSGWTGELFF
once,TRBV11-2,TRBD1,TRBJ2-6,TGTGCCAGCAGCCGACAGACCGGGACAGGGGGCTCTGGGGCCAACGTCCTGACTTTC,CASSRQTGTGGSGANVLTF
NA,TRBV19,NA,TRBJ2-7,TGTGCCAGTAGTATGGGCACAGGGTCGTACGAGCAGTACTTC,CASSMGTGSYEQYF
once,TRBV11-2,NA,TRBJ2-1,TGTGCCAGCAGCTCCCGGGGCACTCCTGGGTACAATGAGCAGTTCTTC,CASSSRGTPGYNEQFF
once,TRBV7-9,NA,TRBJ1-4,TGTGCCAGCAGCTTAGAGATACGCGAAAAACTGTTTTTT,CASSLEIREKLFF
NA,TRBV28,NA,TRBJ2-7,TGTGCCAGCAATGGTGGGTACGAGCAGTACTTC,CASNGGYEQYF
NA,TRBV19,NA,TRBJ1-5,TGTGCCAGTAGGGAAAATGGCAATCAGCCCCAGCATTTT,CASRENGNQPQHF
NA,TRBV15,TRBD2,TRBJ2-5,TGTGCCACCAGCAGAGGTCTAGCGGACGGAGAGACCCAGTACTTC,CATSRGLADGETQYF
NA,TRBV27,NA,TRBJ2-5,TGTGCCAGCAGCCTAGTGGGGGCCCAAGAGACCCAGTACTTC,CASSLVGAQETQYF
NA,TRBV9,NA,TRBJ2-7,TGTGCCAGCAGCTCTCAGGGAACGTCCTACGAGCAGTACTTC,CASSSQGTSYEQYF
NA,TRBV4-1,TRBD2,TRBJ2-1,TGCGCCAGCAGCCAACTAGCGGGAGCTGGCGAGCAGTTCTTC,CASSQLAGAGEQFF
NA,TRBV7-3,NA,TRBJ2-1,TGTGCCAGCAGCCCCCAAATCGGGTCGGGCAATGAGCAGTTCTTC,CASSPQIGSGNEQFF
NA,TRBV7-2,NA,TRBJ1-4,TGTGCCAGCACCGACATGGGGGCTGGGGCAACTAATGAAAAACTGTTTTTT,CASTDMGAGATNEKLFF
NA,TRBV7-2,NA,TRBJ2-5,TGTGCCAGCAGCTTAGCGTTCAGGGTAGAGACCCAGTACTTC,CASSLAFRVETQYF
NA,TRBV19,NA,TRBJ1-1,TGTGCCAGTAGTCAAAAGGCATGGCAGCCGACTGAAGCTTTCTTT,CASSQKAWQPTEAFF
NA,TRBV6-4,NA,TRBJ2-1,TGTGCCAGCAGTCTCGGGCCCGGGTACAATGAGCAGTTCTTC,CASSLGPGYNEQFF
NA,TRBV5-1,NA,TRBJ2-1,TGCGCCAGCAGCCCGGGGGCGGGAGTTAGTTATGAGCAGTTCTTC,CASSPGAGVSYEQFF
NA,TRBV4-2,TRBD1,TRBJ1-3,TGTGCCAGCAGCCAAGATTGGGGGCGGACAGGCGCTGGAAACACCATATATTTT,CASSQDWGRTGAGNTIYF
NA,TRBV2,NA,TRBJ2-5,TGTGCCAGCAGTGAAGAAGAGACCCAGTACTTC,CASSEEETQYF
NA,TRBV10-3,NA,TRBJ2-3,TGTGCCATCAGGCTGAACAGCACAGATACGCAGTATTTT,CAIRLNSTDTQYF
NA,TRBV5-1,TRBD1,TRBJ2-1,TGCGCCAGCAGCTTGGAGGGGGCTAGTGGTTACAATGAGCAGTTCTTC,CASSLEGASGYNEQFF
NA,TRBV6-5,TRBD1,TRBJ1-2,TGTGCCAGCACCCCGGGACAGGGCTTAAACTATGGCTACACCTTC,CASTPGQGLNYGYTF
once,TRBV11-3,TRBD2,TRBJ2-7,TGTGCCAGCAGCCCTAGCGGATACGAGCAGTACTTC,CASSPSGYEQYF
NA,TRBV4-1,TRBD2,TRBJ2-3,TGCGCCAGCAGCCAAGCGTCCATAGCGGGAGGGAACGCAGATACGCAGTATTTT,CASSQASIAGGNADTQYF